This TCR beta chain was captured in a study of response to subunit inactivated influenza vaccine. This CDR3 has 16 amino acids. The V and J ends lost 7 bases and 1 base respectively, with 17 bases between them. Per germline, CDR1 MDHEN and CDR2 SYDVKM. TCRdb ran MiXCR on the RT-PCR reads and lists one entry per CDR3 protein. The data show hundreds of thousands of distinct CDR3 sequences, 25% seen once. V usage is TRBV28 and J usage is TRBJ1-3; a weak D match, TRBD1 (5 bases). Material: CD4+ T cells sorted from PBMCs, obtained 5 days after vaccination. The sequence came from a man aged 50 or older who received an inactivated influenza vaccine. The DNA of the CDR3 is TGTGCCAGCACTACCTGGGGGTTCGGATCTGGAAACACCATATATTTT. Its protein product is CASTTWGFGSGNTIYF.